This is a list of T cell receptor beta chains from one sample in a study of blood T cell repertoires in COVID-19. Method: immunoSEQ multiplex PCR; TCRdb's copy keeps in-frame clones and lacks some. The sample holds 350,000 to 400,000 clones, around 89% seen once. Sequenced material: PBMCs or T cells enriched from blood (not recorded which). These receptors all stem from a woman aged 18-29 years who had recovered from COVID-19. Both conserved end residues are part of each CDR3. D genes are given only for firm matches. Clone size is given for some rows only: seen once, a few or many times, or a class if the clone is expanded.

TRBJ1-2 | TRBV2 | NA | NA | TGTGCCAGCAGGGCCCGGGGGACTAACTATGGCTACACCTTC | CASRARGTNYGYTF
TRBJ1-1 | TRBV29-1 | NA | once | TGCAGCGCCACCGGACAGAACACTGAAGCTTTCTTT | CSATGQNTEAFF
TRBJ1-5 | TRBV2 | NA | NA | TGTGCCAGCAGTAGGGGGTCCGGTCAGCCCCAGCATTTT | CASSRGSGQPQHF
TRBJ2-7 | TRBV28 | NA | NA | TGTGCCACCGGACCCTGGGACTTTTCCTCCTACGAGCAGTACTTC | CATGPWDFSSYEQYF
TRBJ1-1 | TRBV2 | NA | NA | TGTGCCAGCAGTGTTTCAACCGCGAGGAGGATGAACACTGAAGCTTTCTTT | CASSVSTARRMNTEAFF
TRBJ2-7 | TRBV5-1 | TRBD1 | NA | TGCGCCAGCAGCGGCGGACAGGGGAGGTCCTACGAGCAGTACTTC | CASSGGQGRSYEQYF
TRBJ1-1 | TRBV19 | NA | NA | TGTGCCAGTAGTACCCCTAGGGGTAGCCTCCAGGGTACTGAAGCTTTCTTT | CASSTPRGSLQGTEAFF
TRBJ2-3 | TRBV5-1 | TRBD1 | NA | TGCGCCAGCAGCTCCGGGACAGACGCAGATACGCAGTATTTT | CASSSGTDADTQYF
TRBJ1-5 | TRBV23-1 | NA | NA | TGCGCCAGCAGTCAAAACGAGGCGGGCGCGAAGATTTATTATAGCAATCAGCCCCAGCATTTT | CASSQNEAGAKIYYSNQPQHF
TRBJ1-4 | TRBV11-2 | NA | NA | TGTGCCAGCAGCTTATTCACATCCACTAATGAAAAACTGTTTTTT | CASSLFTSTNEKLFF
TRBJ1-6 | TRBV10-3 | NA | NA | TGTGCCATCAGTGAGTCGGGGCCTCATAATTCACCCCTCCACTTT | CAISESGPHNSPLHF
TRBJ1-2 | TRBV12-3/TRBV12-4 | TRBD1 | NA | TGTGCCAGCAGCTTACAGGGGAACTATGGCTACACCTTC | CASSLQGNYGYTF
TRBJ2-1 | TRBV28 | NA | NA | TGTGCCAGCAGTTTAAGTGGGGCGATCACCTACAATGAGCAGTTCTTC | CASSLSGAITYNEQFF
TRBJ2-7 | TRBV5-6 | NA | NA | TGTGCCAGCAGCTCCCAAGCCCGCTTCAGGGGGGAAGGGGAGCAGTACTTC | CASSSQARFRGEGEQYF
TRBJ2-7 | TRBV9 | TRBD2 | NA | TGTGCCAGCAGCTCCGGACTAGCGGGGGCCTACGAGCAGTACTTC | CASSSGLAGAYEQYF
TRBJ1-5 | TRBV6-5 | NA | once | TGTGCCAGCAGCCCGGGTCCCAATCAGCCCCAGCATTTT | CASSPGPNQPQHF
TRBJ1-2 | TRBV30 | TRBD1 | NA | TGTGCCGGTGAGACAGGGGAGACCTATGGCTACACCTTC | CAGETGETYGYTF
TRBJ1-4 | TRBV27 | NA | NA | TGTGCCAGCAGATCCCTCAGGAGGCAGGAACTGTTTTTT | CASRSLRRQELFF
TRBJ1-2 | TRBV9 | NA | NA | TGTGCCAGCAGCGTAGGCCCCAGGGATGGGTTAGGAGGCTACACCTTC | CASSVGPRDGLGGYTF
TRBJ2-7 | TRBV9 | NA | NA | TGTGCCAGCAGCGGGGCGGGTTCCTACGAGCAGTACTTC | CASSGAGSYEQYF
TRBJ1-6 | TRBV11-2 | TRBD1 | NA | TGTGCCAGCAGCTCTCAAGGACAGGGGAATTCACCCCTCCACTTT | CASSSQGQGNSPLHF
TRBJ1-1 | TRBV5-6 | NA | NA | TGTGCCAGCAGCCTGGGGGCAGGGAACACTGAAGCTTTCTTT | CASSLGAGNTEAFF
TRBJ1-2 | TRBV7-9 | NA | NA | TGTGCCAGCAGCGCCTCAGTTCTTTGGGGCTACACCTTC | CASSASVLWGYTF
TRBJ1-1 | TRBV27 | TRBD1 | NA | TGTGCCAGCAGTTTTTCCTACAGGGGGAACACTGAAGCTTTCTTT | CASSFSYRGNTEAFF
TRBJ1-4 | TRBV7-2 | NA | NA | TGTGCCAGCAGCTTAGTAAGCCGGTCCCCTGCAACTAATGAAAAACTGTTTTTT | CASSLVSRSPATNEKLFF
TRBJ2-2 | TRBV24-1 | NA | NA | TGTGCCACCAGTAAGGGGTCCACCGGGGAGCTGTTTTTT | CATSKGSTGELFF
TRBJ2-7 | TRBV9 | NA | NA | TGTGCCAGCAGCGTAGCTGATAGCTCCCACGAGCAGTACTTC | CASSVADSSHEQYF
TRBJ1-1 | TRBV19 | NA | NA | TGTGCCAGTAGAACAGGGAGGGCCACTGAAGCTTTCTTT | CASRTGRATEAFF
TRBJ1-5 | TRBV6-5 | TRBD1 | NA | TGTGCCAGCAGACAGGGGGGCAATCAGCCCCAGCATTTT | CASRQGGNQPQHF